A selection of T cell receptor beta chains follows, all from one sample in a study of blood T cell repertoires in COVID-19. Produced via immunoSEQ multiplex PCR; TCRdb's table is partial and in-frame only. The sample yields some 93,000 clones, 85% seen once. Sequencing was done on a sample of peripheral blood. These receptors all stem from a man in his 60s with acute or convalescent COVID-19. The CDR3 runs from the conserved cysteine through the conserved F or W. A D gene is named only where the DNA matches it firmly. Size is omitted from some rows. Given values are once, few, many or a class for expanded clones.

d_gene	abundance	v_gene	j_gene	CDR3aa	CDR3nt
.	.	TRBV10-3	TRBJ1-2	CAISDTSYGYTF	TGTGCCATCAGTGATACCAGCTATGGCTACACCTTC
TRBD2	.	TRBV9	TRBJ2-5	CASSVEGLAGETQYF	TGTGCCAGCAGCGTAGAGGGACTAGCGGGGGAGACCCAGTACTTC
TRBD2	.	TRBV11-2	TRBJ2-7	CASTPRASGLGEQYF	TGTGCCAGCACACCTCGGGCTAGCGGTTTGGGTGAGCAGTACTTC
.	.	TRBV7-8	TRBJ2-5	CASSLSGRAIKAETQYF	TGTGCCAGCAGCTTAAGTGGCAGGGCGATTAAGGCAGAGACCCAGTACTTC
.	.	TRBV30	TRBJ2-5	CAWSGGETQYF	TGTGCCTGGAGTGGAGGGGAGACCCAGTACTTC
TRBD1	.	TRBV14	TRBJ1-2	CASSPRSGQGYYGYTF	TGTGCCAGCAGCCCACGATCGGGACAGGGATACTATGGCTACACCTTC
TRBD1	.	TRBV19	TRBJ2-2	CASKGTGFTGELFF	TGTGCCAGTAAAGGGACAGGGTTCACCGGGGAGCTGTTTTTT
.	.	TRBV5-1	TRBJ2-2	CASSLAGNTGELFF	TGCGCCAGCAGCTTGGCAGGGAACACCGGGGAGCTGTTTTTT
.	.	TRBV5-1	TRBJ1-4	CASSPTATNEKLFF	TGCGCCAGCAGCCCGACAGCAACTAATGAAAAACTGTTTTTT
TRBD1	.	TRBV5-4	TRBJ2-2	CASSLGGQGGAGELFF	TGTGCCAGCAGCTTAGGAGGACAGGGCGGCGCCGGGGAGCTGTTTTTT
TRBD2	.	TRBV2	TRBJ2-5	CASSGAGGPVGETQYF	TGTGCCAGCAGTGGCGCGGGGGGGCCGGTAGGAGAGACCCAGTACTTC
TRBD1	few	TRBV19	TRBJ2-2	CASRETGQGNTGELFF	TGTGCCAGTAGGGAAACGGGACAGGGGAACACCGGGGAGCTGTTTTTT
TRBD2	once	TRBV27	TRBJ2-7	CASSLNAGVTGEQYF	TGTGCCAGCAGTTTGAACGCGGGGGTAACGGGGGAGCAGTACTTC
TRBD2	.	TRBV5-1	TRBJ2-3	CASSSGLAGLQGDTQYF	TGCGCCAGCAGCTCGGGACTAGCGGGTCTTCAAGGAGATACGCAGTATTTT
TRBD2	.	TRBV7-7	TRBJ2-3	CASSPGLAGSTDTQYF	TGTGCCAGCAGCCCGGGACTAGCGGGATCCACAGATACGCAGTATTTT
TRBD1	.	TRBV7-9	TRBJ1-4	CASSHGTVDEKLFF	TGTGCCAGCAGTCACGGGACAGTAGATGAAAAACTGTTTTTT
TRBD2	.	TRBV2	TRBJ2-5	CASSDGLAGREETQYF	TGTGCCAGCAGTGATGGGCTAGCGGGACGAGAAGAGACCCAGTACTTC
TRBD2	.	TRBV2	TRBJ2-7	CASSVGGSGEQYF	TGTGCCAGCAGTGTGGGCGGGAGCGGCGAGCAGTACTTC
.	.	TRBV7-2	TRBJ2-7	CASSLFKGVYEQYF	TGTGCCAGCAGCTTATTTAAGGGGGTCTACGAGCAGTACTTC
.	few	TRBV13	TRBJ1-1	CASSPRGMNTEAFF	TGTGCCAGCAGCCCAAGGGGGATGAACACTGAAGCTTTCTTT
TRBD2	.	TRBV27	TRBJ2-1	CASSLGRGGPNEQFF	TGTGCCAGCAGTTTAGGGCGGGGGGGCCCGAATGAGCAGTTCTTC
TRBD1	.	TRBV11-2	TRBJ1-3	CASSFGTAPGNTIYF	TGTGCCAGCAGCTTCGGGACAGCTCCTGGAAACACCATATATTTT
TRBD2	.	TRBV11-2	TRBJ2-1	CASSSGLAGGPYNEQFF	TGTGCCAGCAGCTCGGGACTAGCGGGAGGGCCGTACAATGAGCAGTTCTTC
.	.	TRBV27	TRBJ2-7	CASSLEFGTPRNEQYF	TGTGCCAGCAGTTTGGAATTCGGGACTCCACGAAATGAGCAGTACTTC
.	.	TRBV6-2/TRBV6-3	TRBJ1-1	CASSYPRTPNTEAFF	TGTGCCAGCAGTTACCCCCGGACACCTAACACTGAAGCTTTCTTT
.	.	TRBV9	TRBJ1-1	CASSMGHLNTEAFF	TGTGCCAGCAGCATGGGACACTTGAACACTGAAGCTTTCTTT
TRBD1	.	TRBV2	TRBJ1-2	CASSRDRGQGGYTF	TGTGCCAGCAGCCGCGACAGGGGGCAAGGTGGCTACACCTTC
TRBD1	.	TRBV4-1	TRBJ2-2	CASSQPGQGIRTGELFF	TGCGCCAGCAGCCAGCCGGGACAGGGGATCCGCACCGGGGAGCTGTTTTTT
.	once	TRBV5-1	TRBJ2-6	CASSLVAGTGANVLTF	TGCGCCAGCAGCTTGGTTGCAGGGACTGGGGCCAACGTCCTGACTTTC
TRBD2	.	TRBV7-2	TRBJ2-7	CASSQDGLAGGEQYF	TGTGCCAGCAGCCAGGACGGCCTAGCGGGGGGTGAGCAGTACTTC
.	.	TRBV5-1	TRBJ1-2	CASSSGDGSNYGYTF	TGCGCCAGCAGCTCGGGGGACGGTTCTAACTATGGCTACACCTTC
.	few	TRBV24-1	TRBJ2-1	CATSDIGGVEQFF	TGTGCCACCAGTGATATAGGGGGAGTGGAGCAGTTCTTC
TRBD1	.	TRBV19	TRBJ1-2	CASSIGDRPNYGYTF	TGTGCCAGTAGTATTGGGGACAGGCCTAACTATGGCTACACCTTC
TRBD1	.	TRBV5-1	TRBJ1-5	CASSIGQGDQPQHF	TGCGCCAGCAGCATTGGACAGGGCGATCAGCCCCAGCATTTT
TRBD2	.	TRBV5-1	TRBJ2-1	CASSWPSGGDEQFF	TGCGCCAGCAGCTGGCCTAGCGGGGGGGATGAGCAGTTCTTC
TRBD1	.	TRBV24-1	TRBJ2-5	CATSDPTGGQETQYF	TGTGCCACCAGTGATCCGACAGGGGGGCAAGAGACCCAGTACTTC
.	once	TRBV6-8	TRBJ2-1	CASSPPNEQFF	TGTGCCAGCAGTCCTCCGAATGAGCAGTTCTTC
.	few	TRBV2	TRBJ1-1	CASSGSDILNTEAFF	TGTGCCAGCAGCGGATCCGACATCTTGAACACTGAAGCTTTCTTT
.	.	TRBV5-8	TRBJ2-1	CASRGRSGNEQFF	TGTGCCAGCAGAGGTCGGAGTGGGAATGAGCAGTTCTTC
.	.	TRBV4-1	TRBJ1-2	CASSQDRKEGGYTF	TGCGCCAGCAGCCAAGATCGGAAGGAGGGTGGCTACACCTTC
.	.	TRBV6-5	TRBJ2-7	CASSYLRTRSSYEQYF	TGTGCCAGCAGTTACCTCAGGACTCGCAGCTCCTACGAGCAGTACTTC
TRBD1	.	TRBV7-8	TRBJ2-7	CASSLATGKGYEQYF	TGTGCCAGCAGCTTGGCGACAGGGAAGGGGTACGAGCAGTACTTC
.	.	TRBV19	TRBJ1-1	CASRTGHLNTEAFF	TGTGCCAGCCGAACGGGACACCTGAACACTGAAGCTTTCTTT
.	.	TRBV5-1	TRBJ2-3	CASSPGTPDTQYF	TGCGCCAGCAGCCCGGGGACTCCTGATACGCAGTATTTT
TRBD2	.	TRBV5-1	TRBJ2-7	CASSFGGSSYEQYF	TGCGCCAGCAGCTTCGGGGGGAGCTCCTACGAGCAGTACTTC
.	.	TRBV5-1	TRBJ2-3	CASSLLAVDTQYF	TGCGCCAGCAGCTTGTTAGCGGTAGATACGCAGTATTTT
.	many	TRBV3-1/TRBV3-2	TRBJ2-2	CASSSRDTNTGELFF	TGTGCCAGCAGCTCCCGGGACACCAACACCGGGGAGCTGTTTTTT
.	.	TRBV30	TRBJ1-2	CAWSATVWGYTF	TGTGCCTGGAGTGCGACAGTTTGGGGCTACACCTTC
.	.	TRBV10-3	TRBJ1-6	CAISESIRQGLHF	TGTGCCATCAGTGAGTCGATCCGGCAGGGACTCCACTTT
TRBD1	.	TRBV5-4	TRBJ2-2	CASSPDRANGELFF	TGTGCCAGCAGCCCGGACAGGGCGAACGGGGAGCTGTTTTTT
TRBD1	.	TRBV11-3	TRBJ2-5	CASSLRQGEGETQYF	TGTGCCAGCAGCTTACGACAGGGGGAAGGAGAGACCCAGTACTTC
.	.	TRBV5-6	TRBJ2-2	CASSTPGHTTGELFF	TGTGCCAGCAGCACCCCGGGACACACCACCGGGGAGCTGTTTTTT
TRBD2	.	TRBV3-1/TRBV3-2	TRBJ2-7	CASSQAGGVGQYF	TGTGCCAGCAGCCAAGCGGGGGGGGTGGGGCAGTACTTC
TRBD1	.	TRBV5-4	TRBJ1-1	CASSLALQGAEAFF	TGTGCCAGCAGCTTGGCGTTACAGGGGGCTGAAGCTTTCTTT
.	.	TRBV4-2	TRBJ2-7	CASSPSRGSGKGTYEQYF	TGTGCCAGCAGCCCCTCAAGGGGGAGCGGGAAGGGCACCTACGAGCAGTACTTC
.	.	TRBV29-1	TRBJ1-1	CSARDTEAFF	TGCAGCGCCCGGGACACTGAAGCTTTCTTT
.	.	TRBV7-7	TRBJ2-2	CASSLGEANTGELFF	TGTGCCAGCAGCTTAGGAGAGGCTAACACCGGGGAGCTGTTTTTT
TRBD1	.	TRBV6-5	TRBJ2-7	CASRTGQGRSYEQYF	TGTGCCAGCAGGACGGGACAGGGGCGCTCCTACGAGCAGTACTTC
.	once	TRBV15	TRBJ2-6	CATSRGIGDSGANVLTF	TGTGCCACCAGCAGAGGTATAGGAGACTCTGGGGCCAACGTCCTGACTTTC